This entry concerns a single T cell receptor (beta chain). The antigen is not known. V gave up 3 bases and J gave up 4 bases; unmatched junction bases: 8. The CDR3 is 15 residues long. CDR1 and CDR2 (germline): SGHNT, YYREEE (reference sequence). The data belong to a study of cytomegalovirus exposure and HLA in healthy donors. Study-wide context: Genotyping of nearly 400 donors showed that around 81% belonged to the Caucasian-associated ancestry cluster. General study findings and limits: In vitro checks showed that a few CMV-associated chains really do target CMV antigens. Accurate HLA-A and HLA-B prediction from TCR beta sequences was reported for most subjects.

Primers included in the PCR were 60 Vbeta and 13 Jbeta primers. TCRdb's copy holds only in-frame clones and misses some; the assay was immunoSEQ multiplex PCR. Among about 160,000 clones listed, roughly 83% were seen once. The donors were healthy bone marrow donors. Sequenced: PBMCs. The genes are TRBV5-4 and TRBJ1-1; 8 bases agree with TRBD1. This clonotype was obtained from a woman younger than 30 in good health and CMV-seronegative. CDR3: CASSYPTGDITEAFF. DNA for the CDR3: TGTGCCAGCAGCTATCCGACAGGGGACATCACTGAAGCTTTCTTT.